This T cell receptor beta chain was sequenced during a study of tumor-infiltrating lymphocytes in oesophageal squamous cell carcinoma (dated by TCRdb to 2016 to 2017). This clonotype was counted many times. Its recognized antigen is unknown. No quality values exist for individual bases; no much larger clone is one base distant. The receptor library was made with PCR. Sequencer: Illumina HiSeq 2000. The public sequencing data were trimmed at Q25 with fastp and processed into clonotypes with MiXCR by TCRdb, which kept only in-frame beta chains. Records with the same CDR3 protein are collapsed into one entry carrying the most frequent genes and DNA. The sample table contains about 21,000 distinct CDR3 sequences; only one count was recorded for roughly two fifths of them. The top ten clonotypes cover roughly 13% of the sample. The receptor was derived from a male donor with esophageal squamous cell carcinoma. The sequencing input was normal esophageal tissue next to the tumor.

The CDR3 has the sequence CASSTGGLAGGETQYF. The nucleotide sequence is TGCGCCAGCAGTACGGGCGGCCTAGCGGGAGGGGAGACCCAGTACTTC. The V and J genes are TRBV5-1 and TRBJ2-5, with 12 bases matching TRBD2. Germline trimming amounts to 5 bases on V and 5 bases on J, with 10 as the count of junction bases outside the gene matches. CDR1 and CDR2 are read off the germline V gene as SGHRS and YFSETQ. The CDR3 holds 16 amino acids from the cysteine to the phenylalanine. Of all the DNA, just the CDR3 is kept, 48 bases in frame from base 1.